Listed below are T cell receptor beta chains from one sample, sequenced in a study of cytomegalovirus exposure and HLA in healthy donors. TCRdb's copy holds only in-frame clones and misses some; the assay was immunoSEQ multiplex PCR. This sample has approximately 100,000 clones, with more than 60% found just once. What was sequenced was PBMCs. The receptors were gathered from a female donor in good health and CMV-seropositive. The CDR3 runs from the conserved cysteine through the conserved F or W. The D gene is left open where the match is weak. The size field is filled for only some rows; it gives once, few, many or a size class.

V gene	D gene	clone size	J gene	CDR3 DNA	CDR3 protein
TRBV15	NA	NA	TRBJ1-1	TGTGCCACCAGCAAGCAGGGGTCCACCAACACTGAAGCTTTCTTT	CATSKQGSTNTEAFF
TRBV19	TRBD1	NA	TRBJ1-2	TGTGCCAGTAGTACTACAGGGGGCGCAGCCAACGGCTACACCTTC	CASSTTGGAANGYTF
TRBV4-2	NA	NA	TRBJ2-2	TGTGCCAGCAGCCAAGATCTGACCCGGGGCACCGGGGAGCTGTTTTTT	CASSQDLTRGTGELFF
TRBV19	NA	NA	TRBJ1-5	TGTGCCAGTAGACCCGATACAGTTAGCAATCAGCCCCAGCATTTT	CASRPDTVSNQPQHF
TRBV5-1	NA	NA	TRBJ2-3	TGCGCCAGCAGCTTGGCCGGACTAAGCACAGATACGCAGTATTTT	CASSLAGLSTDTQYF
TRBV2	TRBD1	few	TRBJ2-7	TGTGCCAGCAAGGACAGGTCGTACGAGCAGTACTTC	CASKDRSYEQYF
TRBV6-6	NA	NA	TRBJ1-3	TGTGCCAGCAGTTACTCGAAGGGGGACGGAAACACCATATATTTT	CASSYSKGDGNTIYF
TRBV15	TRBD2	NA	TRBJ2-1	TGTGCCACCAGCAGATATAGGACTAGCGGGAACTACAATGAGCAGTTCTTC	CATSRYRTSGNYNEQFF
TRBV5-1	NA	NA	TRBJ2-3	TGCGCCAGCAGACGATGGGGCAGCACAGATACGCAGTATTTT	CASRRWGSTDTQYF
TRBV12-5	TRBD2	NA	TRBJ2-5	TGTGCTAGTGGTTCGGTACAGCTTTCCGGGACTAGCGGGAGTACGGTGGAGACCCAGTACTTC	CASGSVQLSGTSGSTVETQYF
TRBV5-6	TRBD1	NA	TRBJ2-1	TGTGCCAGCAGCTTGATCGGCAGGGGGTCGAATGAGCAGTTCTTC	CASSLIGRGSNEQFF
TRBV29-1	TRBD1	NA	TRBJ1-2	TGCAGCGTTGAAGATCCGACCCCGGGACAGCCAGTGCTATCCTATGGCTACACCTTC	CSVEDPTPGQPVLSYGYTF
TRBV6-5	NA	NA	TRBJ2-5	TGTGCCAGCACTCAGGGGCAAGAGACCCAGTACTTC	CASTQGQETQYF
TRBV5-1	NA	NA	TRBJ2-3	TGCGCCAGCAGTAACATTATCACAGATACGCAGTATTTT	CASSNIITDTQYF